This is a list of T cell receptor beta chains from one sample in a study of blood T cell repertoires in COVID-19. The repertoire was sequenced with immunoSEQ multiplex PCR; TCRdb's copy has only in-frame clones and lacks some. The sample has about 130,000 clones, 90% seen once. Sequencing was done on a sample of peripheral blood. These receptors were taken from a man in his 60s with COVID-19, enrolled during active disease. CDR3s include the opening cysteine and the closing phenylalanine or tryptophan. D genes are given only for firm matches. Part of the rows lack a size; the others show once, few, many or a class for expanded clones.

v_gene	abundance	d_gene	j_gene	CDR3nt	CDR3aa
TRBV11-3	-	-	TRBJ2-2	TGTGCCAGCAGCCCAGCGAGGGAAACCGGGGAGCTGTTTTTT	CASSPARETGELFF
TRBV4-3	-	-	TRBJ1-1	TGCGCCAGCAGCCAAGATCTTGGAGGTGGAGGGACTGAAGCTTTCTTT	CASSQDLGGGGTEAFF
TRBV6-4	-	-	TRBJ2-1	TGTGCCAGCAGTGTAGCCCCACGGGATGAGCAGTTCTTC	CASSVAPRDEQFF
TRBV19	-	TRBD1	TRBJ1-1	TGTGCCAGTAGTATAGGTAGACAGGGGAACACTGAAGCTTTCTTT	CASSIGRQGNTEAFF
TRBV7-2	-	TRBD2	TRBJ2-7	TGTGCCAGCAGCCCCCAGCGGGAGGGGTACGAGCAGTACTTC	CASSPQREGYEQYF
TRBV11-2	once	-	TRBJ2-7	TGTGCCAGCAGCTTAGGCACGAGGTACGAGCAGTACTTC	CASSLGTRYEQYF
TRBV24-1	-	TRBD1	TRBJ1-5	TGTGCCACCAGTGATGCCGGGACAGGGGCTCGGGGCAATCAGCCCCAGCATTTT	CATSDAGTGARGNQPQHF
TRBV11-2	-	-	TRBJ1-1	TGTGCCAGCGGGGGGGAGGGCACTGAAGCTTTCTTT	CASGGEGTEAFF
TRBV7-2	-	TRBD2	TRBJ2-7	TGTGCCAGCAGCTTATCTAGCGGGAGCCACAACGAGCAGTACTTC	CASSLSSGSHNEQYF
TRBV30	-	-	TRBJ2-7	TGTGCCTGGAGGGGGCCCGACAGTTCCTACGAGCAGTACTTC	CAWRGPDSSYEQYF
TRBV5-4	-	TRBD2	TRBJ2-2	TGTGCCAGCAGCTTCCCTAGCGGGAGCGACACCGGGGAGCTGTTTTTT	CASSFPSGSDTGELFF
TRBV19	-	-	TRBJ2-3	TGTGCCAGTAGCAGTTCTAGTTCACCTAGCACAGATACGCAGTATTTT	CASSSSSSPSTDTQYF
TRBV19	-	TRBD1	TRBJ1-5	TGTGCCAGTAGTCTCTTTAGGACAGGGGACAATCAGCCCCAGCATTTT	CASSLFRTGDNQPQHF
TRBV7-6	-	TRBD1	TRBJ2-2	TGTGCCAGCAGCTTAGATGGGACAGGGTACACCGGGGAGCTGTTTTTT	CASSLDGTGYTGELFF
TRBV11-2	-	-	TRBJ2-7	TGTGCCAGCAGCTTGCGAGACAGAGAGCAGTACTTC	CASSLRDREQYF
TRBV11-2	once	TRBD2	TRBJ2-7	TGTGCCAGCAGCTTATCGGGACTAGCGGTGTACGAGCAGTACTTC	CASSLSGLAVYEQYF
TRBV5-5	-	-	TRBJ2-7	TGTGCCAGCACCCTGAGGGGGTCAACTACTCCCTCCTACGAGCAGTACTTC	CASTLRGSTTPSYEQYF
TRBV6-1	-	TRBD1	TRBJ1-1	TGTGCCAGCAGTGGGAACCTGGGACAGGGGGGAGGGACTGAAGCTTTCTTT	CASSGNLGQGGGTEAFF
TRBV4-3	-	TRBD1	TRBJ1-2	TGCGCCAGCAGCCTTACCGGACAGGGAAACTATGGCTACACCTTC	CASSLTGQGNYGYTF
TRBV24-1	-	-	TRBJ2-3	TGTGCCACCCAAGAGGGGGATTCCACAGATACGCAGTATTTT	CATQEGDSTDTQYF
TRBV19	-	-	TRBJ2-6	TGTGCCAGTAGTACGAACAGGGTCGGGGCCAACGTCCTGACTTTC	CASSTNRVGANVLTF
TRBV4-3	-	TRBD1	TRBJ1-1	TGCGCCAGCAGCCTCGACAGGGGGTTCACTGAAGCTTTCTTT	CASSLDRGFTEAFF
TRBV19	-	TRBD1	TRBJ1-5	TGTGCCAGTAGTTCCTGGACAGGTAGCAATCAGCCCCAGCATTTT	CASSSWTGSNQPQHF